What follows are 26 T cell receptor beta chains derived from one specimen sequenced in a study of blood T cells in healthy people across ages. Using a J-beta primer mix together with a sample-barcoded 5' primer, a second PCR was run for roughly 6 to 12 cycles. TCRdb analysed the 5' RACE reads with MiXCR anew, one entry per CDR3 protein. This sample has roughly 640,000 distinct CDR3 sequences, with approximately 30% found just once. Material: blood. The receptors stem from an elderly woman in good health.

This clonotype was recorded many times. This chain joins TRBV5-1 and TRBJ1-2, with D possibly being TRBD1 (5 bases). The V end was cut by 4 bases, the J end by 7 bases, with 17 bases between. In germline, CDR1 is SGHRS, CDR2 YFSETQ. The CDR3 sequence is 14 residues long. Written as DNA, the CDR3 is TGCGCCAGCAGCCCCCCTATGGCAGGGTCTGGCTACACCTTC. Protein product: CASSPPMAGSGYTF.

This clonotype was seen more than once but under ten times. This chain uses TRBV7-2 with TRBJ1-2; 12 positions agree with TRBD1. The CDR3 is 16 residues long. V trimming: 4 bases; J trimming: 5 bases; junction bases outside the gene matches: 8. Germline V gene sequence: CDR1 SGHTA, CDR2 FQGNSA. In nucleotides, the CDR3 is TGTGCCAGCAGCTCCCGGCCGGGACAGGGGGCGTATGGCTACACCTTC. Protein product: CASSSRPGQGAYGYTF. Supplemented by reference TRBV7-2 and TRBJ1-2, the full variable domain reads GAGVSQSPSNKVTEKGKDVELRCDPISGHTALYWYRQSLGQGLEFLIYFQGNSAPDKSGLPSDRFSAERTGGSVSTLTIQRTQQEDSAVYLCASSSRPGQGAYGYTFGSGTRLTVV.

This clonotype has ten or more counts. The V gene is TRBV7-2, the J gene TRBJ1-2; possibly TRBD1 for D (6 bases). Germline CDR1 and CDR2: SGHTA and FQGNSA. The CDR3 is 14 residues long. Trimming took off 2 bases at V and 4 bases at J, with 11 bases between the two ends. The CDR3 sequence: CASSLQRGAYGYTF. The CDR3 DNA is TGTGCCAGCAGCTTACAGCGGGGGGCCTATGGCTACACCTTC. Complete variable domain (other parts from reference TRBV7-2 and TRBJ1-2): GAGVSQSPSNKVTEKGKDVELRCDPISGHTALYWYRQSLGQGLEFLIYFQGNSAPDKSGLPSDRFSAERTGGSVSTLTIQRTQQEDSAVYLCASSLQRGAYGYTFGSGTRLTVV.

A remark on this clonotype: A single base separates this from a much larger clone, so it may be a read error. V gene TRBV7-2 combines with J gene TRBJ2-3; the match to TRBD2 covers 12 bases. The CDR3 consists of 15 residues. Germline V gives CDR1 SGHTA, CDR2 FQGNSA. The CDR3 here is CAGSPRLAGVPTQYF. In DNA, the CDR3 is TGTGCCGGCAGCCCGCGACTAGCGGGGGTACCTACGCAGTATTTT.

This clonotype came up many times. The chain has TRBV9 and TRBJ2-7; D unclear. This CDR3 has 15 amino acids. In germline, CDR1 is SGDLS, CDR2 YYNGEE. V was clipped by 0 bases and J by 3 bases, with 13 bases between them. The CDR3 sequence: CASSVAAGSLYEQYF. Here the CDR3 DNA reads TGTGCCAGCAGCGTAGCTGCAGGATCTCTCTACGAGCAGTACTTC.

Concerning this clonotype itself: A much larger clone lies a single base off, so this may be a read error. The rearrangement links TRBV6-6 to TRBJ2-1; TRBD2 matches at 8 bases. The J call may be incorrect, as the DNA end agrees better with TRBJ2-7. This CDR3 region has 16 residues. CDR1 and CDR2 (germline): MNHNY, SVGAGI (reference sequence). CDR3 residues: CASQPGGASSYNEQYF. The CDR3 DNA reads as TGTGCCAGCCAGCCCGGGGGGGCAAGCTCCTACAATGAGCAGTACTTC.

This clonotype occurred many times. The J gene is TRBJ1-1, the V gene TRBV29-1; 7 nucleotides align to TRBD1. Germline CDR1 SQVTM, CDR2 ANQGSEA. V was pared by 4 bases and J by 3 bases, with 2 bases of the junction left unmatched. This CDR3 is 12 amino acids long. The CDR3 sequence is CSVVRGDTEAFF. CDR3 bases: TGCAGCGTTGTCAGGGGGGACACTGAAGCTTTCTTT. Based on the CDR3 plus reference TRBV29-1 and TRBJ1-1, the full variable domain is SAVISQKPSRDICQRGTSLTIQCQVDSQVTMMFWYRQQPGQSLTLIATANQGSEATYESGFVIDKFPISRPNLTFSTLTVSNMSPEDSSIYLCSVVRGDTEAFFGQGTRLTVV.

This clonotype occurred many times. V is TRBV6-5 and J is TRBJ2-4, with a possible D match to TRBD1 (8 bases). The V end lost 6 bases, the J end lost 7 bases, and 16 bases lay between the germline ends. The CDR3 spans 14 residues. Germline CDR1 and CDR2: MNHEY and SVGAGI. The CDR3 spells CASRPTGEGNIQYF. In DNA form, the CDR3 reads TGTGCCAGCAGACCGACAGGGGAGGGGAACATTCAGTACTTC.

This chain uses TRBV5-1 with TRBJ2-1; D is unclear. The CDR3 spans 11 residues. With 4 bases removed from V and 12 bases from J, the gap between germline ends came to 11 bases. The germline V gene has CDR1 SGHRS and CDR2 YFSETQ. The CDR3 nucleotides read TGCGCCAGCAGCCCCGACATACGGCAGTTCTTC. It encodes CASSPDIRQFF.

This clonotype was seen ten or more times. The chain has TRBV6-5 and TRBJ2-6; no clear D. The ends were cut back, 1 base at V and 0 bases at J, with 10 bases in the middle. This CDR3 contains 17 residues. Germline V CDR1 and CDR2: MNHEY, SVGAGI. The CDR3 loop is CASSYFGSRSGANVLTF. In DNA, the CDR3 is TGTGCCAGCAGTTACTTCGGCAGCCGCTCTGGGGCCAACGTCCTGACTTTC.

At least ten counts were recorded for this clonotype. The chain is built from TRBV15 and TRBJ2-5; D is possibly TRBD1 or TRBD2 (7 bases each). Trimming cost V 3 bases and J 4 bases, with 21 bases left between them. The CDR3 is made up of 17 amino acids. Germline V CDR1 and CDR2: LNHNV, YYDKDF (reference sequence). The CDR3 is CATSRRGGRGARETQYF. CDR3 nucleotides: TGTGCCACCAGCAGGAGGGGGGGCAGGGGGGCCAGAGAGACCCAGTACTTC.

CDR3 sequence (DNA): TGTGCCATCAGTGAGTCCGTAACAGGAGGGACTATTAAACTGTTTTTT. Residues: CAISESVTGGTIKLFF. The rearrangement uses TRBV10-3 and TRBJ1-4; D might be TRBD1 (5 bases). The CDR3 loop spans 16 amino acids. The V gene's germline CDR1 is ENHRY and CDR2 SYGVKD. Deletions cut 0 bases from V and 11 bases from J, with 19 bases between.

The table lists this clonotype with a few counts. A clone one base away is much larger, so this may be a read error. V and J are TRBV27 and TRBJ1-2; D uncertain. This CDR3 comprises 13 residues. Germline V gives CDR1 MNHEY, CDR2 SMNVEV (reference sequence). The V end was cut by 2 bases, the J end by 5 bases, with 9 bases between. DNA of the CDR3: TGTGCCAGCAGTTTAGGCAGGTGGTATGGCTACACCTTC. Translation gives CASSLGRWYGYTF.

This chain uses TRBV6-5 with TRBJ1-3; D may be TRBD1 (6 bases). This CDR3 comprises 16 residues. Germline values: CDR1 MNHEY, CDR2 SVGAGI. Trimming removed 5 bases at V and 0 bases at J, with 14 bases between. CDR3 sequence reads: CASSQPRGASGNTIYF. CDR3 nucleotide sequence: TGTGCCAGCAGTCAACCTAGGGGGGCCTCTGGAAACACCATATATTTT.

Points on this clonotype: A much larger clone differs by one base, so this may be a read error. Because it lacks the conserved phenylalanine or tryptophan at the end, this CDR3 is likely a read error. CDR3 protein: CASSFGGRRGTEAFC. The CDR3 DNA reads TGCGCCAGCAGCTTTGGGGGCCGAAGAGGAACTGAAGCTTTCTGT. This chain joins TRBV5-1 and TRBJ1-1; D may be TRBD1 (6 bases). CDR3 length: 15 residues. Germline loops: CDR1 SGHRS, CDR2 YFSETQ. The ends were cut back, 2 bases at V and 5 bases at J, with 16 bases in the middle.

This clonotype was counted ten times or more. The J gene is TRBJ2-1, the V gene TRBV11-2; D gene unclear. Trimming stripped 1 base from V and 4 bases from J, with 14 bases between. The CDR3 is 16 amino acids. Germline V lookup: CDR1 SGHAT, CDR2 FQNNGV. The CDR3 spells CASSLVGPSRYNEQFF. For the CDR3, the DNA is TGTGCCAGCAGCTTAGTAGGGCCTAGTCGGTACAATGAGCAGTTCTTC.

This clonotype was seen a single time. The chain links TRBV20-1 to TRBJ2-7; D may be TRBD1 (5 bases). CDR3 size: 16 residues. V lost 3 bases to trimming and J lost 2 bases, with 20 bases between them. Germline loops: CDR1 DFQATT, CDR2 SNEGSKA (reference sequence). The CDR3 protein is CSASSQGTGPTYEQYF. CDR3 coding DNA: TGCAGTGCTAGTTCCCAGGGTACGGGCCCTACCTACGAGCAGTACTTC.

This clonotype was recorded at least ten times. J is TRBJ2-7 and V is TRBV6-5; D gene unclear. Per germline, CDR1 MNHEY and CDR2 SVGAGI. Trimming cost V 0 bases and J 2 bases, with 14 bases left between them. The CDR3 has 16 amino acids. In nucleotides, the CDR3 is TGTGCCAGCAGTTACTCGTCACACCTCTTAGCCTACGAGCAGTACTTC. Translation: CASSYSSHLLAYEQYF.

The table lists this clonotype with a few counts. This may be a read error, as it is one base from a much larger clone. The rearrangement uses TRBV6-2 or TRBV6-3 and TRBJ2-1; D unresolved. Trimming pared 11 bases from V and 5 bases from J, leaving 13 bases between. Germline assignment: CDR1 MNHEY and CDR2 SVGEGT. This CDR3 has 12 residues. Written as DNA, the CDR3 is TGTGCCGCCCAGGACCGGCACAATGAGCAGTTCTTC. It is translated as CAAQDRHNEQFF.

The chain carries TRBV20-1 and TRBJ2-7, with a tentative D call TRBD1 (5 bases). V was cut by 5 bases and J by 2 bases, with 13 bases left in between. The CDR3 is made up of 13 amino acids. CDR1 is DFQATT and CDR2 is SNEGSKA in the germline V gene (reference sequence). This chain's CDR3 is CSAENGQTYEQYF. DNA of the CDR3: TGCAGTGCTGAAAACGGACAAACCTACGAGCAGTACTTC.

The rearrangement links TRBV10-3 to TRBJ1-5; D is perhaps TRBD1 (5 bases). The V and J ends lost 0 bases and 6 bases respectively, with 12 bases between them. The germline V gene has CDR1 ENHRY and CDR2 SYGVKD. The CDR3 extends over 15 amino acids. The CDR3 nucleotides are TGTGCCATCAGTGAGTCGGGGGGGGGATCTCAGCCCCAGCATTTT. This sequence encodes CAISESGGGSQPQHF.

This clonotype was seen just once. This could be a read error, since a much larger clone is one nucleotide away. The rearrangement uses TRBV7-9 and TRBJ1-1; D gene uncertain. In germline, CDR1 is SEHNR, CDR2 FQNEAQ (reference sequence). The CDR3 loop spans 15 amino acids. This chain's CDR3 is CASNLGSVLNTEAFF. The CDR3 DNA reads TGTGCCAGCAACTTAGGGTCTGTTTTGAACACTGAAGCTTTCTTT.

This clonotype was recorded at least ten times. A much larger clone is a single base away; this may be a read error. CDR3 bases: TGCAGCGTTGAAGAAACTCTGGATGAGCAGTACTTC. It is translated as CSVEETLDEQYF. This sequence joins TRBV29-1 and TRBJ2-7; D is ambiguous. Germline assignment: CDR1 SQVTM and CDR2 ANQGSEA. The CDR3 has 12 residues. With 0 bases removed from V and 7 bases from J, the gap between germline ends came to 10 bases.

This clonotype was seen more than once but under ten times. The rearrangement joins TRBV12-5 to TRBJ2-3; D gene unclear. Germline V gene lookup returns CDR1 LGHNT and CDR2 FRNRAP. V dropped 4 bases and J dropped 3 bases, with 5 bases sitting between them. This CDR3 region has 12 residues. CDR3 DNA: TGTGCTAGTGGTTCAACAACAGATACGCAGTATTTT. This translates into CASGSTTDTQYF.

The sample holds many counts of this clonotype. The chain couples TRBV20-1 to TRBJ2-3; D remains ambiguous. Germline CDR1 DFQATT, CDR2 SNEGSKA (reference sequence). This CDR3 is 12 amino acids long. The V gene lost 4 bases and the J gene lost 6 bases, with 11 bases spanning the gap. The CDR3: CSAKMTSDTQYF. The CDR3 DNA follows: TGCAGTGCTAAGATGACCAGTGATACGCAGTATTTT.

This chain uses TRBV5-1 with TRBJ2-7; a weak D match, TRBD1 (6 bases). The germline V gene has CDR1 SGHRS and CDR2 YFSETQ. The CDR3 spans 15 residues. V was clipped by 0 bases and J by 3 bases, with 13 bases between them. The CDR3 coding sequence is TGCGCCAGCAGCTTGGCCCCAGGGGCCAACTACGAGCAGTACTTC. Protein sequence: CASSLAPGANYEQYF. The full variable domain, with the rest looked up from reference TRBV5-1 and TRBJ2-7, is KAGVTQTPRYLIKTRGQQVTLSCSPISGHRSVSWYQQTPGQGLQFLFEYFSETQRNKGNFPGRFSGRQFSNSRSEMNVSTLELGDSALYLCASSLAPGANYEQYFGPGTRLTVT.